The 19 T cell receptor beta chains reported below all come from one sample, sequenced in a study of T cell responses to AZD1222 COVID-19 vaccine. Assay used: immunoSEQ multiplex PCR; TCRdb lists only in-frame clones, some missing. In the table there are 60,000 to 80,000 clones, over 70% of which are singletons. The sequences come from peripheral blood, collected 28 days after the second AZD1222 dose. These receptors all stem from an adult who received the AZD1222 COVID-19 vaccine.

The V gene is TRBV7-9, the J gene TRBJ2-2; a possible D gene is TRBD2 (5 bases). The germline V gene encodes CDR1 SEHNR and CDR2 FQNEAQ (reference sequence). The CDR3 extends over 15 amino acids. Deletions cut 4 bases from V and 0 bases from J, with 9 bases between. CDR3 sequence (DNA): TGTGCCAGCAGCTCGGGGAATTCGAACACCGGGGAGCTGTTTTTT. It specifies CASSSGNSNTGELFF.

A single count supports this clone. The rearrangement joins TRBV13 to TRBJ2-2; D is unresolved. V lost 0 bases to trimming and J lost 1 base, with 6 bases between them. Per the germline V gene, CDR1 is PRHDT and CDR2 is FYEKMQ (reference sequence). This CDR3 is 15 amino acids long. The CDR3 DNA reads as TGTGCCAGCAGCTTAGGGACTCAGAACACCGGGGAGCTGTTTTTT. Amino acids: CASSLGTQNTGELFF.

J is TRBJ2-1 and V is TRBV5-6; D not certain. Deletions cut 0 bases from V and 3 bases from J, with 13 bases between. The CDR3 contains 16 residues. Germline CDR1 SGHDT, CDR2 YYEEEE. CDR3 bases: TGTGCCAGCAGCTTGGCCTCCAGCTTTATCTACAATGAGCAGTTCTTC. It is translated as CASSLASSFIYNEQFF.

This chain joins TRBV28 and TRBJ2-7; D may be TRBD1 (5 bases). The germline V and J ends were trimmed by 6 bases and 4 bases, with 16 bases remaining between them. CDR1 is MDHEN, CDR2 SYDVKM, per germline. This CDR3 has 14 residues. CDR3 nucleotides: TGTGCCAGCAGGTTTTCAGGGCTTTGGTACGAGCAGTACTTC. This gives the protein CASRFSGLWYEQYF.

J is TRBJ1-2 and V is TRBV18; D unclear. The CDR3 covers 13 residues. The germline V gene encodes CDR1 KGHSH and CDR2 LQKENI. Trimming left V 0 bases short and J 4 bases short, with 6 bases between. The CDR3 spells CASSPPYGYGYTF. The CDR3, as DNA: TGTGCCAGCTCACCACCGTACGGCTATGGCTACACCTTC.

The V gene is TRBV6-6, the J gene TRBJ1-5; 9 bases agree with TRBD1. The ends lost 3 bases at V and 5 bases at J; junction bases unmatched: 5. Germline V gene data show CDR1 as MNHNY and CDR2 as SVGAGI (reference sequence). The CDR3 sequence is 15 residues long. The CDR3 sequence is CASSYEQGADQPQHF. The CDR3 DNA follows: TGTGCCAGCAGTTATGAACAGGGGGCTGATCAGCCCCAGCATTTT.

About this clone itself: One end of the junction is discordant with germline, which a read error may explain. V gene TRBV7-7 combines with J gene TRBJ2-5; D ambiguous. This CDR3 is 16 amino acids long. The germline V gene encodes CDR1 SSHAT and CDR2 FNYEAQ (reference sequence). For the CDR3, the DNA is TGTGCTAGCAGCTTATCCTTCCGGGCTGGGGAAGAGACCCAGTACTTC. Protein product: CASSLSFRAGEETQYF.

The rearrangement uses TRBV28 and TRBJ2-1; TRBD2 might be the D (5 bases). V was pared by 7 bases and J by 11 bases, with 15 bases between. Per germline, CDR1 MDHEN and CDR2 SYDVKM. This CDR3 has 12 amino acids. Here the CDR3 reads CASTTPPGKQFF. DNA for the CDR3: TGTGCCAGCACAACCCCCCCCGGGAAGCAGTTCTTC. The full variable domain, completed using reference TRBV28 and TRBJ2-1, is DVKVTQSSRYLVKRTGEKVFLECVQDMDHENMFWYRQDPGLGLRLIYFSYDVKMKEKGDIPEGYSVSREKKERFSLILESASTNQTSMYLCASTTPPGKQFFGPGTRLTVL.

The rearrangement joins TRBV5-1 to TRBJ1-5, with no clear D. Germline CDR1 reads SGHRS; CDR2 reads YFSETQ. Trimming left V 5 bases short and J 6 bases short, with 12 bases between. The CDR3 has 13 amino acids. This CDR3 is CASSTGPGQPQHF. The CDR3 DNA is TGCGCCAGCAGTACCGGGCCTGGTCAGCCCCAGCATTTT.

This chain links TRBV29-1 with TRBJ2-7; 10 bases are a match to TRBD1. V lost 8 bases to trimming and J lost 4 bases; unmatched junction nucleotides: 8. Germline assignment: CDR1 SQVTM and CDR2 ANQGSEA. This CDR3 is 13 amino acids long. In nucleotides, the CDR3 is TGCAGCACAACGGGGACAGGGGAGTACGAGCAGTACTTC. The encoded protein is CSTTGTGEYEQYF.

A single count supports this clone. The rearrangement links TRBV5-6 to TRBJ1-6, with D maybe TRBD1 (6 bases). The CDR3 contains 14 residues. CDR1 and CDR2 (germline): SGHDT, YYEEEE. The V end was cut by 0 bases, the J end by 7 bases, with 8 bases between. CDR3 DNA: TGTGCCAGCAGCTTGGACAGGGTCAATTCACCCCTCCACTTT. Amino acids: CASSLDRVNSPLHF.

This chain joins TRBV3-1 (or the pseudogene TRBV3-2) and TRBJ2-2; D remains ambiguous. CDR3 length: 14 residues. V was cut by 4 bases and J by 5 bases, with 11 bases left in between. Germline CDR1 and CDR2: LGHDT and YNNKEL (reference sequence). CDR3 sequence reads: CASSPSRVTGELFF. CDR3 sequence (DNA): TGTGCCAGCAGCCCTTCCAGAGTTACCGGGGAGCTGTTTTTT.

V usage is TRBV6-2 or TRBV6-3 and J usage is TRBJ2-7; TRBD1 matches 7 bases. There are 12 residues in the CDR3. The V gene end was trimmed by 4 bases and the J gene end by 6 bases; junction bases not matched to a gene: 3. In germline, CDR1 is MNHEY, CDR2 SVGEGT. The CDR3 spells CASSSTGVEQYF. The CDR3 DNA is TGTGCCAGCAGTTCCACAGGGGTCGAGCAGTACTTC.

The chain links TRBV5-6 to TRBJ2-2, with unresolved D. This CDR3 comprises 14 residues. Per germline, CDR1 SGHDT and CDR2 YYEEEE. Trimming removed 2 bases at V and 5 bases at J, with 10 bases between. The CDR3 bases are TGTGCCAGCAGCTTAGTTGGGAATACCGGGGAGCTGTTTTTT. This gives the protein CASSLVGNTGELFF.

This chain uses TRBV12-3 or TRBV12-4 with TRBJ1-4; D gene uncertain. V shed 5 bases and J shed 0 bases, with 4 bases lying between them. CDR3 length: 13 residues. The CDR3 is CASSTATNEKLFF. The CDR3 nucleotides are TGTGCCAGCAGTACGGCAACTAATGAAAAACTGTTTTTT.

CDR3 sequence: CASSLAGGPKTQYF. The CDR3 nucleotides are TGTGCCAGCAGCTTAGCGGGGGGTCCCAAGACCCAGTACTTC. The V and J genes are TRBV7-9 and TRBJ2-5, with D possibly matching TRBD2 (6 bases). The V end was cut by 0 bases, the J end by 6 bases, with 11 bases between. Per germline, CDR1 SEHNR and CDR2 FQNEAQ (reference sequence). CDR3 length equals 14 residues. Looking up the rest from reference TRBV7-9 and TRBJ2-5 gives the full variable domain: DTGVSQNPRHKITKRGQNVTFRCDPISEHNRLYWYRQTLGQGPEFLTYFQNEAQLEKSRLLSDRFSAERPKGSFSTLEIQRTEQGDSAMYLCASSLAGGPKTQYFGPGTRLLVL.

The V gene is TRBV2, the J gene TRBJ2-2; the D gene is possibly TRBD2 (7 bases). Trimming cost V 5 bases and J 7 bases, with 20 bases left between them. Looked up from germline, CDR1 is SNHLY and CDR2 is FYNNEI. The CDR3 has 16 amino acids. CDR3 bases: TGTGCCAGCAGTCGCGGGGGCCAGCTAGGAATCGGGGAGCTGTTTTTT. Protein product: CASSRGGQLGIGELFF.

The chain links TRBV18 to TRBJ2-5; no firm D call. Deletions cut 6 bases from V and 5 bases from J, with 19 bases between. This CDR3 spans 15 amino acids. Germline assignment: CDR1 KGHSH and CDR2 LQKENI. The CDR3 spells CASSNSLAHRETQYF. For the CDR3, the DNA is TGTGCCAGCTCGAACTCTTTGGCCCACCGGGAGACCCAGTACTTC.

This sequence joins TRBV3-1 (or the pseudogene TRBV3-2) and TRBJ1-4; D is possibly TRBD1 (5 bases). With 0 bases removed from V and 7 bases from J, the gap between germline ends came to 12 bases. The CDR3 is 15 residues long. Looked up from germline, CDR1 is LGHDT and CDR2 is YNNKEL (reference sequence). CDR3 coding DNA: TGTGCCAGCAGCCAAGACAGGGTACGATTTGAAAAACTGTTTTTT. Amino acids: CASSQDRVRFEKLFF.